Below are 31 T cell receptor beta chains sequenced from a single sample in a study of blood T cell repertoires in COVID-19. Assay used: immunoSEQ multiplex PCR; TCRdb lists only in-frame clones, some missing. Of 100,000 to 120,000 clones detected, approximately 80% appear once; the ten largest clones hold around two fifths. The sample comprised peripheral blood. The receptors derive from a man at least 80 years old with acute or convalescent COVID-19.

The chain recombines TRBV7-6 with TRBJ2-5; D is ambiguous. From germline, CDR1 is SGHVS and CDR2 FNYEAQ. The V and J ends lost 2 bases and 4 bases respectively, with 8 bases between them. This CDR3 contains 13 residues. In DNA, the CDR3 is TGTGCCAGCAGCTTAAGTCCGCGAGAGACCCAGTACTTC. It is translated as CASSLSPRETQYF.

This clone was seen just once. The chain recombines TRBV9 with TRBJ2-2; 9 bases line up with TRBD1. Per the germline V gene, CDR1 is SGDLS and CDR2 is YYNGEE. The length of the CDR3 is 14 residues. Germline trimming cut 4 bases from V and 7 bases from J; bases unmatched to any gene: 5. CDR3 bases: TGTGCCAGCAGCCGGGACAGGGACGGCGGGGAGCTGTTTTTT. Protein: CASSRDRDGGELFF.

The chain combines TRBV5-8 with TRBJ2-4; D is uncertain. Between the trimmed V and J ends, which lost 0 bases and 0 bases, there was a span of 13 bases. CDR1 SGHTS and CDR2 YDEGEE come from the germline V gene. This CDR3 is built from 17 residues. CDR3 in DNA: TGTGCCAGCAGCTTGGGGTATGGCAGACTAGCCAAAAACATTCAGTACTTC. It yields the protein CASSLGYGRLAKNIQYF. Full variable domain (missing parts from reference TRBV5-8 and TRBJ2-4): EAGVTQSPTHLIKTRGQQATLRCSPISGHTSVYWYQQALGLGLQFLLWYDEGEERNRGNFPPRFSGRQFPNYSSELNVNALELEDSALYLCASSLGYGRLAKNIQYFGAGTRLSVL.

The V call is TRBV5-6, the J call TRBJ1-6; 8 positions match TRBD1. With 3 bases clipped from V and 7 bases from J, the junction kept 6 bases outside the gene matches. The germline V gene encodes CDR1 SGHDT and CDR2 YYEEEE. CDR3 length: 15 amino acids. The CDR3 loop is CASSYEDRANSPLHF. The CDR3 DNA sequence: TGTGCCAGCAGCTATGAGGACAGGGCGAATTCACCCCTCCACTTT.

The sample holds one count of this clone. This sequence joins TRBV5-4 and TRBJ2-5, with 8 bases identical to TRBD1. With 4 bases clipped from V and 4 bases from J, the junction kept 9 bases outside the gene matches. This CDR3 region has 15 residues. Germline CDR1 reads SGHNT; CDR2 reads YYREEE (reference sequence). The CDR3 DNA is TGTGCCAGCAGCAAGACCGGACAGGGAAGAGAGACCCAGTACTTC. As protein: CASSKTGQGRETQYF.

A single count supports this clone. The gene calls are TRBV2 and TRBJ1-2; D is perhaps TRBD1 (5 bases). This CDR3 spans 16 amino acids. CDR1 is SNHLY, CDR2 FYNNEI, per germline. V lost 7 bases, J lost 4 bases, and 22 bases lay in between. The CDR3 is CASTISSGGSGYGYTF. The CDR3 DNA is TGTGCCAGCACCATCAGCTCGGGGGGTAGCGGCTATGGCTACACCTTC.

The rearrangement uses TRBV28 and TRBJ1-1; a possible D gene is TRBD1 (5 bases). The V and J ends lost 4 bases and 5 bases respectively, with 17 bases between them. Germline CDR1 is MDHEN and CDR2 is SYDVKM. The CDR3 contains 15 residues. The CDR3 spells CASSSVLLGGTEAFF. CDR3 bases: TGTGCCAGCAGTTCCGTTTTGTTGGGGGGGACTGAAGCTTTCTTT.

The genes are TRBV24-1 and TRBJ2-3; the D gene is possibly TRBD1 (6 bases). This CDR3 spans 15 amino acids. Germline V gene data show CDR1 as KGHDR and CDR2 as SFDVKD. V gave up 3 bases and J gave up 1 base, with 10 bases separating them. CDR3 bases: TGTGCCACCAGTGATCCAGGGGTCGGCACAGATACGCAGTATTTT. Its protein product is CATSDPGVGTDTQYF.

The chain combines TRBV4-3 with TRBJ2-7, with TRBD1 matching over 8 bases. The CDR3 runs to 14 residues. Trimming at V came to 4 bases and at J to 3 bases, leaving 5 bases not matched to a gene. Germline lookup yields CDR1 LGHNA and CDR2 YSLEER. CDR3 nucleotides: TGCGCCAGCAGCCCGGGACAGGATTTCTACGAGCAGTACTTC. It is translated as CASSPGQDFYEQYF.

V and J are TRBV5-4 and TRBJ2-5; possible D gene TRBD1, 6 bases. Trimming removed 4 bases at V and 5 bases at J, with 18 bases between. CDR3 size: 15 residues. Per germline, CDR1 SGHNT and CDR2 YYREEE (reference sequence). CDR3 residues: CASSRTQQGLETQYF. CDR3 bases: TGTGCCAGCAGCCGCACTCAGCAGGGGCTGGAGACCCAGTACTTC.

V and J are TRBV18 and TRBJ1-1; D remains unclear. V lost 3 bases, J lost 7 bases, and 9 bases lay in between. Germline lookup yields CDR1 KGHSH and CDR2 LQKENI. This CDR3 spans 12 amino acids. The CDR3 DNA sequence: TGTGCCAGCTCACCCCGGGTGGGTGAAGCTTTCTTT. It translates to CASSPRVGEAFF.

The rearrangement joins TRBV20-1 to TRBJ1-5; 9 bases are a match to TRBD1. Germline CDR1 is DFQATT and CDR2 is SNEGSKA (reference sequence). The CDR3 totals 17 residues. V dropped 3 bases and J dropped 7; count of bases not matched to a gene: 16. CDR3 amino acids: CSASRVLDRGRGQPQHF. CDR3 in DNA: TGCAGTGCTAGTCGGGTCTTGGACAGGGGCCGAGGGCAGCCCCAGCATTTT.

The chain couples TRBV28 to TRBJ2-6, with 8 bases aligning to TRBD2. Germline V lookup: CDR1 MDHEN, CDR2 SYDVKM. This CDR3 region has 18 residues. Unmatched junction bases numbered 14, after V lost 6 bases and J lost 4 bases. In DNA, the CDR3 is TGTGCCAGCAGCCTCCGGGGGGGCAGGGGTTACGGGGCCAACGTCCTGACTTTC. It encodes CASSLRGGRGYGANVLTF.

V gene TRBV5-4 combines with J gene TRBJ1-1, with 9 bases identical to TRBD1. CDR1 and CDR2 from the germline V gene are SGHNT and YYREEE (reference sequence). The J segment lost 2 bases and the V segment lost 0 bases, leaving 2 bases of the junction unmatched. This CDR3 is built from 15 residues. DNA of the CDR3: TGTGCCAGCAGCTTGGGGACAGGGGCCAACACTGAAGCTTTCTTT. This encodes CASSLGTGANTEAFF.

The chain couples TRBV28 to TRBJ2-1; 10 bases line up with TRBD2. Germline lookup yields CDR1 MDHEN and CDR2 SYDVKM. V trimming: 4 bases; J trimming: 6 bases; junction bases outside the gene matches: 3. This CDR3 is built from 14 residues. The CDR3 loop is CASSSSGSVNEQFF. The CDR3 region has the DNA TGTGCCAGCAGTTCTAGCGGGAGCGTCAATGAGCAGTTCTTC.

The CDR3 DNA sequence: TGCGCCAGCAGCTATGGACAGGGGGTGAACACTGAAGCTTTCTTT. Protein sequence: CASSYGQGVNTEAFF. V gene TRBV5-1 combines with J gene TRBJ1-1, with 10 bases identical to TRBD1. The CDR3 sequence is 15 residues long. V lost 3 bases, J lost 0 bases, and 2 bases stayed unmatched. Germline CDR1 SGHRS, CDR2 YFSETQ. Full variable domain (outside the CDR3, taken from reference TRBV5-1 and TRBJ1-1): KAGVTQTPRYLIKTRGQQVTLSCSPISGHRSVSWYQQTPGQGLQFLFEYFSETQRNKGNFPGRFSGRQFSNSRSEMNVSTLELGDSALYLCASSYGQGVNTEAFFGQGTRLTVV.

The genes are TRBV6-5 and TRBJ2-7; 9 positions match TRBD1. The CDR3 has 13 residues. CDR1 MNHEY and CDR2 SVGAGI come from the germline V gene. With V trimmed by 4 bases and J by 3 bases, 1 base remained unmatched. CDR3 coding DNA: TGTGCCAGCAGTTCGGGACAGGGCTACGAGCAGTACTTC. The encoded protein is CASSSGQGYEQYF.

J is TRBJ1-6 and V is TRBV6-5, with 10 bases fitting TRBD1. CDR1 is MNHEY, CDR2 SVGAGI, per germline. The CDR3 contains 15 residues. Trimming cost V 5 bases and J 10 bases; bases outside gene matches: 8. The CDR3: CASSRDRGLMSPLHF. The CDR3 coding sequence is TGTGCCAGCAGTAGAGACAGGGGGCTAATGTCACCCCTCCACTTT.

The V call is TRBV5-1, the J call TRBJ2-1; D may be TRBD2 (5 bases). Germline V CDR1 and CDR2: SGHRS, YFSETQ. V lost 4 bases and J lost 5, with 16 bases in between. This CDR3 region has 15 residues. The CDR3 protein is CASSPGNVGDNEQFF. The CDR3 DNA reads TGCGCCAGCAGCCCGGGAAACGTAGGCGACAATGAGCAGTTCTTC.

This rearrangement joins TRBV3-1 (or the pseudogene TRBV3-2) to TRBJ2-3, with a possible D match to TRBD2 (6 bases). Deletions cut 5 bases from V and 4 bases from J, with 13 bases between. CDR3 length equals 14 residues. CDR1 and CDR2 from the germline V gene are LGHDT and YNNKEL (reference sequence). CDR3 protein: CASSFSGDPDTQYF. The CDR3 DNA reads TGTGCCAGCAGCTTCTCGGGGGACCCAGATACGCAGTATTTT.

The chain has TRBV7-3 and TRBJ2-3; weak D call: TRBD1 (7 bases). V dropped 5 bases and J dropped 0 bases, with 12 bases sitting between them. The CDR3 runs to 15 residues. Germline assignment: CDR1 SGHTA and CDR2 FQGTGA. The CDR3 is CASSRQGLSTDTQYF. The CDR3 region has the DNA TGTGCCAGCAGCCGACAGGGACTTAGCACAGATACGCAGTATTTT.

This clone was observed a few times. This sequence joins TRBV2 and TRBJ1-6, with 8 bases identical to TRBD1. Germline loops: CDR1 SNHLY, CDR2 FYNNEI. Trimming at V came to 6 bases and at J to 4 bases, leaving 8 bases not matched to a gene. The CDR3 is 16 residues long. CDR3 coding DNA: TGTGCCAGCAGCCTACAGGGGGGAGGGTATAATTCACCCCTCCACTTT. It is translated as CASSLQGGGYNSPLHF. The complete variable domain, with remaining parts taken from reference TRBV2 and TRBJ1-6, reads EPEVTQTPSHQVTQMGQEVILRCVPISNHLYFYWYRQILGQKVEFLVSFYNNEISEKSEIFDDQFSVERPDGSNFTLKIRSTKLEDSAMYFCASSLQGGGYNSPLHFGNGTRLTVT.

This chain connects TRBV7-6 to TRBJ2-6; weak D call: TRBD2 (5 bases). The CDR3 is made up of 17 amino acids. V gave up 2 bases and J gave up 2 bases, with 13 bases separating them. Germline CDR1 SGHVS, CDR2 FNYEAQ. The CDR3 coding sequence is TGTGCCAGCAGCTTAACGGGGTTCCGGGCTGGGGCCAACGTCCTGACTTTC. Translation gives CASSLTGFRAGANVLTF.

This clone appeared once. The chain joins TRBV7-3 to TRBJ2-1, with 7 bases lining up with TRBD2. This CDR3 contains 16 residues. V lost 1 base and J lost 6; bases outside the gene matches: 9. CDR1 is SGHTA, CDR2 FQGTGA, per germline. Here the CDR3 DNA reads TGTGCCAGCAGCTTAAGGAGCGGGACTACCACCAATGAGCAGTTCTTC. Protein: CASSLRSGTTTNEQFF.

The chain is built from TRBV7-2 and TRBJ2-3, with 10 bases fitting TRBD1. The germline V gene encodes CDR1 SGHTA and CDR2 FQGNSA. V was clipped by 5 bases and J by 4 bases; unmatched bases: 6. CDR3 size: 15 residues. CDR3 coding DNA: TGTGCCAGCAGCCTGCGACAGGGGGCGGCAGATACGCAGTATTTT. This encodes CASSLRQGAADTQYF. The complete variable domain, with remaining parts taken from reference TRBV7-2 and TRBJ2-3, reads GAGVSQSPSNKVTEKGKDVELRCDPISGHTALYWYRQSLGQGLEFLIYFQGNSAPDKSGLPSDRFSAERTGGSVSTLTIQRTQQEDSAVYLCASSLRQGAADTQYFGPGTRLTVL.

This clone occurred once. This rearrangement joins TRBV19 to TRBJ1-2, with TRBD1 matching 7 bases. This CDR3 has 15 residues. CDR1 and CDR2 (germline): LNHDA, SQIVND (reference sequence). V gave up 7 bases and J gave up 5 bases; unmatched junction bases: 13. This chain's CDR3 is CASTEGQISLYGYTF. The DNA for the CDR3 is TGTGCCAGTACAGAGGGACAGATATCTCTTTATGGCTACACCTTC. Together with reference TRBV19 and TRBJ1-2, the CDR3 gives the full variable domain: DGGITQSPKYLFRKEGQNVTLSCEQNLNHDAMYWYRQDPGQGLRLIYYSQIVNDFQKGDIAEGYSVSREKKESFPLTVTSAQKNPTAFYLCASTEGQISLYGYTFGSGTRLTVV.

Only one count was recorded for this clone. This chain connects TRBV6-5 to TRBJ2-7; possible D gene TRBD1, 6 bases. Per the germline V gene, CDR1 is MNHEY and CDR2 is SVGAGI. The CDR3 runs 14 residues. The germline V and J ends were trimmed by 1 base and 3 bases, with 10 bases remaining between them. The DNA for the CDR3 is TGTGCCAGCAGTTACTTTGCAGGGGTCTACGAGCAGTACTTC. It encodes CASSYFAGVYEQYF.

This clone has just a few counts. V usage is TRBV16 and J usage is TRBJ2-7, with 11 bases lining up with TRBD2. The junction had 8 bases not matched to a gene; V was cut back by 4 bases and J by 12 bases. Germline CDR1 KGHSY, CDR2 FQNENV. The CDR3 is 13 amino acids. CDR3 residues: CASSPGLAVRPYF. The DNA of the CDR3 is TGTGCCAGCAGCCCGGGACTAGCGGTGAGGCCGTACTTC.

The chain carries TRBV20-1 and TRBJ1-2; the D gene is possibly TRBD1 (5 bases). Trimming stripped 3 bases from V and 1 base from J, with 9 bases between. The CDR3 has 13 amino acids. CDR1 DFQATT and CDR2 SNEGSKA come from the germline V gene (reference sequence). CDR3 nucleotides: TGCAGTGCTAGTTTGACAGTTAACTATGGCTACACCTTC. Amino acids: CSASLTVNYGYTF.

The rearrangement joins TRBV6-5 to TRBJ2-6; 7 bases agree with TRBD1. The V gene's germline CDR1 is MNHEY and CDR2 SVGAGI. J lost 2 bases, V lost 0 bases, and 1 base had no gene match. This CDR3 is built from 16 residues. The CDR3 protein is CASSYSTGTGANVLTF. The CDR3 DNA is TGTGCCAGCAGTTACTCGACAGGGACTGGGGCCAACGTCCTGACTTTC.

This clone showed up just a few times. This rearrangement joins TRBV4-3 to TRBJ1-4, with D perhaps TRBD1 (5 bases). The CDR3 spans 16 residues. Germline V gene sequence: CDR1 LGHNA, CDR2 YSLEER. Trimming removed 2 bases at V and 2 bases at J, with 12 bases between. The CDR3 loop is CASSQQGLVTNEKLFF. The CDR3 bases are TGCGCCAGCAGCCAACAGGGTCTAGTGACTAATGAAAAACTGTTTTTT.